This is a list of T cell receptor beta chains from one sample in a study of cytomegalovirus exposure and HLA in healthy donors. Profiling relied on immunoSEQ multiplex PCR, and the TCRdb table lists in-frame clones only, not all of them. This sample's table reports around 210,000 clones. Sequencing was done on a sample of PBMCs. Receptors originate from a woman aged 25 to 39 in good health and CMV-seropositive. Both conserved end residues are part of each CDR3.

J: TRBJ2-1; V: TRBV5-1; CDR3: CASSLGGVGYNEQFF
J: TRBJ2-3; V: TRBV7-6; CDR3: CASSPPRGPASSTDTQYF
J: TRBJ2-7; V: TRBV9; CDR3: CASSVASGTTYEQYF
J: TRBJ2-5; V: TRBV10-1; CDR3: CASSESQGGTQYF
J: -; V: TRBV6-5; CDR3: CASSRGLAAYEQYF
J: TRBJ2-2; V: TRBV5-1; CDR3: CASSLVWTGGTGELFF
J: TRBJ1-5; V: TRBV6-6; CDR3: CASVRGGPSNQPQHF
J: TRBJ1-2; V: TRBV7-9; CDR3: CASSLEVGTDGYTF
J: TRBJ1-2; V: TRBV6-5; CDR3: CASSYGDRELNGYTF
J: TRBJ1-1; V: TRBV25-1; CDR3: CASSGHGRATEAFF
J: TRBJ1-4; V: TRBV28; CDR3: CASSLGQGATNEKLFF
J: TRBJ2-7; V: TRBV5-4; CDR3: CASSVQGTAYEQYF
J: TRBJ2-5; V: TRBV5-6; CDR3: CASSSGTGQETQYF
J: TRBJ1-2; V: TRBV4-1; CDR3: CASSPARDGGYGYTF
J: TRBJ2-1; V: TRBV4-1; CDR3: CASSQAGRGGTYNEQFF
J: TRBJ1-1; V: TRBV29-1; CDR3: CSVKLSLNTEAFF
J: TRBJ2-7; V: TRBV27; CDR3: CASSLMQGAGEQYF
J: TRBJ2-7; V: TRBV7-8; CDR3: CASSLGTSVYEQYF
J: TRBJ2-7; V: TRBV18; CDR3: CASSGPSLSYEQYF
J: TRBJ2-3; V: TRBV18; CDR3: CASSGTSGLTDTQYF
J: TRBJ2-5; V: TRBV2; CDR3: CASKRTSGGRETQYF
J: TRBJ2-1; V: TRBV4-1; CDR3: CASSQGLAGGKGSYNEQFF
J: TRBJ2-2; V: TRBV19; CDR3: CAHHHRGRGELFF
J: TRBJ2-2; V: TRBV19; CDR3: CASRHTRGEAGELFF
J: TRBJ2-1; V: TRBV10-3; CDR3: CAISESTSGNGNEQFF
J: TRBJ2-7; V: TRBV5-1; CDR3: CASSLEVTGVYEQYF
J: TRBJ2-7; V: TRBV5-1; CDR3: CASSKGHPGPYEQYF
J: TRBJ1-1; V: TRBV7-9; CDR3: CASSAHPSQGAGAEAFF
J: TRBJ1-1; V: TRBV10-1; CDR3: CASRRLTNTEAFF
J: TRBJ1-5; V: TRBV13; CDR3: CASSQAGLGQPQHF
J: TRBJ1-3; V: TRBV10-3; CDR3: CAISTGSSGNTIYF
J: TRBJ2-5; V: TRBV7-6; CDR3: CASSLAGARETQYF
J: TRBJ2-7; V: TRBV9; CDR3: CASSRQQTFYEQYF
J: TRBJ2-5; V: TRBV6-5; CDR3: CATQVAGDWKTQYF
J: TRBJ2-7; V: TRBV19; CDR3: CASSSTGAGYEQYF
J: TRBJ2-7; V: TRBV5-6; CDR3: CASSLGISYEQYF
J: TRBJ1-2; V: TRBV29-1; CDR3: CSVLDRNYGYTF
J: TRBJ1-1; V: TRBV6-5; CDR3: CASSHRQANTEAFF
J: TRBJ2-7; V: TRBV29-1; CDR3: CSVLLGYEQYF
J: TRBJ2-7; V: TRBV10-3; CDR3: CAISESGSGRPYEQYF
J: TRBJ1-2; V: TRBV18; CDR3: CASSPSDRSHGYTF
J: TRBJ1-1; V: TRBV30; CDR3: CAWSGDSRNTEAFF
J: TRBJ1-1; V: TRBV27; CDR3: CASSLNPGAEAFF